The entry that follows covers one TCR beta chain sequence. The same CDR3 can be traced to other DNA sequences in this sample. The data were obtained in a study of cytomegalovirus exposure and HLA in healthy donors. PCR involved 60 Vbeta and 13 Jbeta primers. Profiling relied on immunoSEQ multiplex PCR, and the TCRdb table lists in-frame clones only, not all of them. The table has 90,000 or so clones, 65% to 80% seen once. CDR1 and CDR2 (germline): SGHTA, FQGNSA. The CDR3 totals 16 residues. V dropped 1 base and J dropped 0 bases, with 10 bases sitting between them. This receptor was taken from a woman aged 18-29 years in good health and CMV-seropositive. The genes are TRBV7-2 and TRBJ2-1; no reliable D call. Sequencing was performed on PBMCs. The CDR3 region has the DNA TGTGCCAGCAGCTTAGTCTCTGGTAGCTCCTACAATGAGCAGTTCTTC. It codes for CASSLVSGSSYNEQFF.